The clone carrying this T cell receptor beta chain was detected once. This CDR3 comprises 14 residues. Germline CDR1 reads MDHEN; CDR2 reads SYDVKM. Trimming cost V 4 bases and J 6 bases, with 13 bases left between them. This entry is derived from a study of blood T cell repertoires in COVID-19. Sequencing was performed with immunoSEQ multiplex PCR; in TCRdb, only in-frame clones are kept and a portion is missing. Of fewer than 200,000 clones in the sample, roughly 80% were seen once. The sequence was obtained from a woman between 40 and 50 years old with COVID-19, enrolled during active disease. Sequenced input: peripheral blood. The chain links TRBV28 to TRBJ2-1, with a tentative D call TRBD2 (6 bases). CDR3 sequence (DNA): TGTGCCAGCAGTTCCGGGAGTTACCTCAATGAGCAGTTCTTC. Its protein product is CASSSGSYLNEQFF. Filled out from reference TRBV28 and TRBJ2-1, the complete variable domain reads DVKVTQSSRYLVKRTGEKVFLECVQDMDHENMFWYRQDPGLGLRLIYFSYDVKMKEKGDIPEGYSVSREKKERFSLILESASTNQTSMYLCASSSGSYLNEQFFGPGTRLTVL.